These 17 T cell receptor beta chains originate from one sample sequenced in a study of CD8+ T cells in alopecia areata. Extracted RNA was reverse transcribed into cDNA, the sequencing template. TCRdb keeps only in-frame clones here, not all; method: immunoSEQ multiplex PCR. The data contain about 180,000 clones, 59% of them seen just once; the ten biggest clones take up roughly 14%. Here the sequenced sample was CD4+ T cells sorted from blood, taken at week 0. The receptors stem from a human donor with alopecia areata.

The chain links TRBV6-5 to TRBJ2-7; 8 bases match TRBD1. This CDR3 is built from 16 residues. The germline V gene has CDR1 MNHEY and CDR2 SVGAGI. The J segment lost 9 bases and the V segment lost 2 bases, leaving 15 bases of the junction unmatched. In DNA, the CDR3 is TGTGCCAGCAGTTACGCTAACCGGGACAGGCCGACTAGGCAGTACTTC. As protein: CASSYANRDRPTRQYF.

This chain joins TRBV5-6 and TRBJ2-2; no clear D gene. CDR1 is SGHDT and CDR2 is YYEEEE in the germline V gene. The V end lost 0 bases, the J end lost 4 bases, and 4 bases lay between the germline ends. The CDR3 runs to 13 residues. The CDR3 region is CASSLASTGELFF. The CDR3 bases are TGTGCCAGCAGCTTGGCCAGCACCGGGGAGCTGTTTTTT.

This chain links TRBV5-1 with TRBJ2-5, with a tentative D call TRBD1 (5 bases). Trimming took 5 bases from V and 3 from J, leaving 11 bases between them. The CDR3 contains 13 residues. Germline V gene sequence: CDR1 SGHRS, CDR2 YFSETQ. For the CDR3, the DNA is TGCGCCAGCAGAATAGGGGCAGAAGAGACCCAGTACTTC. This translates into CASRIGAEETQYF.

V and J are TRBV5-6 and TRBJ1-2, with 8 bases that match TRBD1. With V trimmed by 2 bases and J by 8 bases, 11 bases remained unmatched. The CDR3 length is 15 residues. Germline V lookup: CDR1 SGHDT, CDR2 YYEEEE. The CDR3 region is CASSLFDRGSGGYTF. CDR3 in DNA: TGTGCCAGCAGCTTATTCGACAGGGGATCGGGCGGCTACACCTTC.

The chain carries TRBV10-3 and TRBJ1-2; D remains ambiguous. Trimming took off 2 bases at V and 3 bases at J, with 10 bases between the two ends. CDR1 is ENHRY, CDR2 SYGVKD, per germline. This CDR3 has 14 amino acids. For the CDR3, the DNA is TGTGCCATCAGTGAGACCACGGACTACTATGGCTACACCTTC. Translation: CAISETTDYYGYTF.

The chain has TRBV10-3 and TRBJ2-3; D unresolved. V was clipped by 0 bases and J by 2 bases, with 3 bases between them. The germline CDR1 and CDR2 sequences are ENHRY and SYGVKD. The CDR3 contains 13 residues. In DNA form, the CDR3 reads TGTGCCATCAGTGAGTCCCCCACAGATACGCAGTATTTT. This codes for CAISESPTDTQYF.

The genes are TRBV6-5 and TRBJ1-2, with D unclear. The CDR3 length is 14 residues. The ends were cut back, 0 bases at V and 4 bases at J, with 9 bases in the middle. Germline loops: CDR1 MNHEY, CDR2 SVGAGI. The CDR3: CASSYSASPYGYTF. The CDR3 DNA sequence: TGTGCCAGCAGTTACTCGGCCAGCCCCTATGGCTACACCTTC.

Only a few counts were recorded for this clone. The chain couples TRBV5-1 to TRBJ2-2; D is undetermined. Germline values: CDR1 SGHRS, CDR2 YFSETQ. V dropped 3 bases and J dropped 4 bases, with 13 bases sitting between them. There are 15 residues in the CDR3. The CDR3 DNA follows: TGCGCCAGCAGCTCGGGCCTCTCGCCCACCGGGGAGCTGTTTTTT. It translates to CASSSGLSPTGELFF.

The sample holds one count of this clone. This chain joins TRBV30 and TRBJ1-1, with a weak D call TRBD1 (5 bases). The V end lost 2 bases, the J end lost 10 bases, and 14 bases lay between the germline ends. Germline-derived CDR1 and CDR2 are GTSNPN and SVGIG (reference sequence). This CDR3 contains 12 residues. In nucleotides, the CDR3 is TGTGCCTGGAGTCTACGCCGAGACAGAGCTTTCTTT. Translation gives CAWSLRRDRAFF.

This clone was seen a few times. The V gene is TRBV5-1, the J gene TRBJ2-7, with TRBD1 matching over 8 bases. The CDR3 sequence is 15 residues long. Per germline, CDR1 SGHRS and CDR2 YFSETQ. J gave up 6 bases and V 3 bases, and 11 bases lay outside the gene matches. In DNA form, the CDR3 reads TGCGCCAGCAGCTGGCGGGCCCAAGACAGGGGCGAGCAGTACTTC. It specifies CASSWRAQDRGEQYF.

This clone was observed a few times. Other DNA sequences in the sample encode the same CDR3. The CDR3 spells CSVEDGYGYTF. CDR3 sequence (DNA): TGCAGCGTTGAAGACGGGTATGGCTACACCTTC. The V call is TRBV29-1, the J call TRBJ1-2, with D uncertain. There are 11 residues in the CDR3. V was trimmed by 0 bases and J by 5 bases, leaving 4 bases between them. Germline CDR1 SQVTM, CDR2 ANQGSEA.

This clone was observed many times. The chain uses TRBV28 and TRBJ1-1; no clear D gene. Germline V gene sequence: CDR1 MDHEN, CDR2 SYDVKM. Trimming removed 4 bases at V and 11 bases at J, with 8 bases between. The CDR3 consists of 10 residues. This CDR3 reads CASSSSTAFF. Written as DNA, the CDR3 is TGTGCCAGCAGTTCCAGTACCGCTTTCTTT. The entire variable domain, with the rest obtained from reference TRBV28 and TRBJ1-1, is as follows: DVKVTQSSRYLVKRTGEKVFLECVQDMDHENMFWYRQDPGLGLRLIYFSYDVKMKEKGDIPEGYSVSREKKERFSLILESASTNQTSMYLCASSSSTAFFGQGTRLTVV.

The chain uses TRBV29-1 and TRBJ2-3; D gene ambiguous. The germline gives CDR1 SQVTM, CDR2 ANQGSEA. The CDR3 totals 13 residues. V lost 3 bases and J 0 bases, leaving 7 bases between the germline ends. The CDR3 DNA is TGCAGCGTTGACACCCGGAGCACAGATACGCAGTATTTT. Its protein product is CSVDTRSTDTQYF.

The chain joins TRBV29-1 to TRBJ1-4; D is possibly TRBD1 (5 bases). V lost 2 bases to trimming and J lost 10 bases, with 8 bases between them. The CDR3 loop spans 11 amino acids. CDR1 is SQVTM, CDR2 ANQGSEA, per germline. The DNA for the CDR3 is TGCAGCGTTGAATGGGGGAGAAAACTGTTTTTT. It encodes CSVEWGRKLFF.

The genes are TRBV7-2 and TRBJ2-1; 7 bases agree with TRBD2. V shed 6 bases and J 11 bases; nucleotides not matched to a gene: 4. This CDR3 has 11 residues. Germline V lookup: CDR1 SGHTA, CDR2 FQGNSA. The CDR3: CASSPGTKQFF. CDR3 sequence (DNA): TGTGCCAGCAGTCCCGGGACTAAGCAGTTCTTC. The complete variable domain, with remaining parts taken from reference TRBV7-2 and TRBJ2-1, reads GAGVSQSPSNKVTEKGKDVELRCDPISGHTALYWYRQSLGQGLEFLIYFQGNSAPDKSGLPSDRFSAERTGGSVSTLTIQRTQQEDSAVYLCASSPGTKQFFGPGTRLTVL.

The rearrangement joins TRBV20-1 to TRBJ1-4; D remains unclear. CDR1 is DFQATT, CDR2 SNEGSKA, per germline (reference sequence). V was clipped by 6 bases and J by 8 bases, with 10 bases between them. The CDR3 runs 11 residues. In DNA form, the CDR3 reads TGCAGTGCGCGGGATGGAGAAAAACTGTTTTTT. Its translation: CSARDGEKLFF.

The chain has TRBV4-2 and TRBJ2-6, with no clear D. CDR3 length equals 16 residues. With 0 bases removed from V and 0 bases from J, the gap between germline ends came to 6 bases. Germline V gene lookup returns CDR1 LGHNA and CDR2 YNFKEQ. CDR3 protein: CASSQEVFSGANVLTF. The CDR3 DNA reads as TGTGCCAGCAGCCAAGAGGTCTTCTCTGGGGCCAACGTCCTGACTTTC.